This TCR beta chain emerged from a study of blood T cell repertoires in COVID-19. Sequencing was performed with immunoSEQ multiplex PCR; in TCRdb, only in-frame clones are kept and a portion is missing. Here the sample spans some 64,000 clones, roughly 70% being singletons. Trimming removed 9 bases from V and 1 base from J; junction bases left unmatched: 11. The CDR3 is 16 residues long. Germline assignment: CDR1 LNHDA and CDR2 SQIVND (reference sequence). This clonotype originated in a woman aged 55 to 70 who had been exposed to COVID-19. V is TRBV19 and J is TRBJ2-4, with TRBD1 matching 8 bases. Material: PBMCs or T cells enriched from blood (not recorded which). The CDR3 sequence is CASRGPATGAKNIQYF. Here the CDR3 DNA reads TGTGCCAGCAGGGGGCCCGCCACCGGGGCCAAAAACATTCAGTACTTC.